This TCR beta chain is drawn from a study of metastatic and nonmetastatic thyroid tumors. Study summary: It was across blood and tumor or nodule tissue from malignant and benign thyroid patients that repertoires were compared. Study observations and caveats: Malignant thyroid tumors reportedly had TCR beta diversity that was significantly higher than in benign nodules, in blood and tumor.

Each patient came to thyroid surgery without any prior treatment (of any kind). With 6 bases clipped from V and 5 bases from J, the junction kept 12 bases outside the gene matches. This CDR3 region has 16 residues. Germline V gives CDR1 ENHRY, CDR2 SYGVKD. Many counts were recorded for this clone. The antigen is not known. In the original workflow: CDR3 differences across clinicopathological groups were used to build a distant-metastasis classifier for papillary thyroid cancer. TCRdb re-called the PCR reads through MiXCR. The V and J calls, along with clone size, are taken from TCRdb and not from the paper's own processing. The data hold around 29,000 clones, with about 20% observed a single time.

The receptor comes from a female donor with papillary thyroid cancer or a benign thyroid nodule (not recorded which). Some clones in this sample may be carry-over from other donors' samples. The sequenced material came from blood. This chain joins TRBV10-3 and TRBJ2-5; TRBD1 agrees at 10 bases. The chain's CDR3 is CAIRDPGQGTSETQYF. CDR3 bases: TGTGCCATCAGGGACCCGGGACAGGGGACGTCGGAGACCCAGTACTTC.